This TCR beta chain is drawn from a study of shared clonotypes between healthy human individuals. Broader study findings: Since donors were few, the genetic and exposure-history diversity represented was limited.

Concerning this clone itself: Its specificity is unknown.

Deep-level settings were used for running the assay. Profiling relied on immunoSEQ multiplex PCR, and the TCRdb table lists in-frame clones only, not all of them. The data hold around 2,000,000 clones, with 85% to 95% observed a single time. Germline assignment: CDR1 LGHNA and CDR2 YNFKEQ. CDR3 length: 16 residues. V lost 1 base, J lost 2 bases, and 12 bases lay in between. Sample: naive CD4+ T cells sorted from blood. Described subset: CD45RA+ positively selected. V is TRBV4-2 and J is TRBJ1-3, with a possible D match to TRBD1 (5 bases). The clonotype comes from a man between 18 and 35 years old in good health. The CDR3 region has the DNA TGTGCCAGCAGCCAAGTGCCCAGGGTAACTGGAAACACCATATATTTT. Amino acid sequence: CASSQVPRVTGNTIYF.